The 30 T cell receptor beta chains presented below share a single source sample, sequenced in a study of molecular identifiers for immune sequencing clone quantification. TCRdb reanalysed the PCR reads using MiXCR and keeps one entry per CDR3 protein. This table has some 320,000 distinct CDR3 sequences, about a fifth appearing once. Sequenced: naive CD8+ T cells from blood, with Jurkat cell RNA spiked in. Subset specified: FACS-sorted CD8+CD4-CCR7+CD45RA+ naive T cells. The receptors derive from a human donor in good health. Some libraries in this study had Jurkat cell RNA spiked in.

This clonotype was observed a single time. This sequence may be a read error, since a much larger clone differs from it by one base. The J gene is TRBJ2-1, the V gene TRBV29-1, with D possibly TRBD1 on 8 matching bases. CDR3 length: 19 amino acids. Germline V lookup: CDR1 SQVTM, CDR2 ANQGSEA. The V gene lost 6 bases and the J gene lost 6 bases, with 33 bases spanning the gap. The CDR3 nucleotides are TGCAGCGTCCAGGGGGAGGGGACAGGAGGCCCACCCGCCTGCAATGAGCAGTTCTTC. Its protein product is CSVQGEGTGGPPACNEQFF.

Worth noting for this clonotype: This may come from a read error, since a much larger clone is one base off. This chain joins TRBV28 and TRBJ1-1; 8 nucleotides match TRBD1. The germline gives CDR1 MDHEN, CDR2 SYDVKM. V gave up 6 bases and J gave up 3 bases; unmatched junction bases: 9. The CDR3 has 15 amino acids. CDR3 sequence: CASSIAGGDYTEAFF. CDR3 coding DNA: TGTGCCAGCAGCATAGCAGGGGGCGACTACACTGAAGCTTTCTTT.

Points on this clonotype: This may be a read error: a much more frequent sequence differs by one nucleotide. The V gene is TRBV28, the J gene TRBJ2-1; TRBD2 aligns across 7 bases. The CDR3 is 15 amino acids. V dropped 3 bases and J dropped 5; count of bases not matched to a gene: 7. Per the germline V gene, CDR1 is MDHEN and CDR2 is SYDVKM. The CDR3 nucleotides are TGTGCCAGCAGTTTTTCGACAGCGGGGAACAATGAGCAGTTCTTC. As protein: CASSFSTAGNNEQFF.

This clonotype has a count of ten or more. The V and J genes are TRBV28 and TRBJ1-1; D is perhaps TRBD1 (5 bases). The germline CDR1 and CDR2 sequences are MDHEN and SYDVKM. Trimming pared 2 bases from V and 4 bases from J, leaving 11 bases between. This CDR3 spans 14 amino acids. CDR3: CASSLEQGGTEAFF. The CDR3 DNA sequence: TGTGCCAGCAGTTTAGAGCAGGGAGGCACTGAAGCTTTCTTT.

Comment on this clonotype: A much larger clone lies a single base off, so this may be a read error. The rearrangement joins TRBV5-1 to TRBJ1-5; D is possibly TRBD1 (5 bases). The CDR3 extends over 14 amino acids. The germline V gene has CDR1 SGHRS and CDR2 YFSETQ. The CDR3 nucleotides are TGCGCCAGGAGCTTGGGGGAAGGGGAACAGCCCCAGCATTTT. This gives the protein CARSLGEGEQPQHF.

This clonotype has ten or more counts. CDR3 sequence: CASSYSNSMNTEAFF. CDR3 coding DNA: TGTGCCAGCAGTTACTCGAACAGTATGAACACTGAAGCTTTCTTT. The rearrangement uses TRBV6-5 and TRBJ1-1; D unclear. Trimming took 0 bases from V and 0 from J, leaving 8 bases between them. Per the germline V gene, CDR1 is MNHEY and CDR2 is SVGAGI. This CDR3 is built from 15 residues.

This sequence joins TRBV11-3 and TRBJ2-7; perhaps D is TRBD1 or TRBD2 (5 bases each). V was pared by 4 bases and J by 2 bases, with 15 bases between. CDR3 length: 15 residues. Germline loops: CDR1 SGHNT, CDR2 YENEEA. In DNA form, the CDR3 reads TGTGCCAGCAGCTCCCGGACTGGGGCGGCCTACGAGCAGTACTTC. It codes for CASSSRTGAAYEQYF.

This clonotype was seen at least ten times. The chain combines TRBV4-1 with TRBJ2-7; either TRBD1 or TRBD2 may fit D (5 bases each). V was pared by 4 bases and J by 11 bases, with 24 bases between. The V gene's germline CDR1 is MGHRA and CDR2 YSYEKL. The CDR3 extends over 15 amino acids. The CDR3 sequence: CASSPRDGTMAKEYF. The CDR3 DNA reads as TGCGCCAGCAGCCCTCGGGATGGGACGATGGCGAAGGAGTACTTC.

In regard to this clonotype: An end of the junction does not agree with germline; a read error may underlie this. Written as DNA, the CDR3 is TGTGCCACCTCTCCCGGGGCAGGGCCAGATACGCGGTATTTT. Its protein product is CATSPGAGPDTRYF. The chain combines TRBV24-1 with TRBJ2-3; either TRBD1 or TRBD2 may fit D (5 bases each). The CDR3 consists of 14 residues. The V gene's germline CDR1 is KGHDR and CDR2 SFDVKD.

This clonotype was counted at least ten times. The rearrangement joins TRBV12-3 or TRBV12-4 to TRBJ2-2; weak D call: TRBD2 (6 bases). Deletions cut 5 bases from V and 1 base from J, with 23 bases between. The CDR3 has 19 residues. In nucleotides, the CDR3 is TGTGCCAGCAGTGGAGGGCCGGGACCCGAGGGGAAGAACACCGGGGAGCTGTTTTTT. It translates to CASSGGPGPEGKNTGELFF.

Note on this clonotype: A clone one base away is much larger, so this may be a read error. This chain uses TRBV11-2 with TRBJ2-5; 7 nucleotides align to TRBD1. Germline CDR1 and CDR2: SGHAT and FQNNGV. There are 16 residues in the CDR3. V shed 8 bases, J shed 1 base, and the junction held 13 bases outside the gene matches. This CDR3 is CASCPRKTGTQETQYF. The CDR3 coding sequence is TGTGCCAGCTGCCCACGAAAGACAGGGACCCAAGAGACCCAGTACTTC. Full variable domain (outside the CDR3, taken from reference TRBV11-2 and TRBJ2-5): EAGVAQSPRYKIIEKRQSVAFWCNPISGHATLYWYQQILGQGPKLLIQFQNNGVVDDSQLPKDRFSAERLKGVDSTLKIQPAKLEDSAVYLCASCPRKTGTQETQYFGPGTRLLVL.

The table lists this clonotype with many counts. The chain has TRBV28 and TRBJ2-5; maybe TRBD2 (5 bases). The CDR3 loop spans 13 amino acids. Germline V gene lookup returns CDR1 MDHEN and CDR2 SYDVKM. V was pared by 3 bases and J by 2 bases, with 7 bases between. CDR3 DNA sequence: TGTGCCAGCAGTTTTGGACTTCAAGAGACCCAGTACTTC. Residues: CASSFGLQETQYF.

Turning to this clonotype: A single base separates this from a much larger clone, so it may be a read error. The rearrangement uses TRBV27 and TRBJ2-7; 10 positions match TRBD1. V shed 4 bases and J 7 bases; nucleotides not matched to a gene: 7. This CDR3 has 14 residues. Germline CDR1 reads MNHEY; CDR2 reads SMNVEV (reference sequence). CDR3 sequence (DNA): TGTGCCAGCAGTTCTGGGACAGGGGCCGGGGAGCAGTACTTC. It is translated as CASSSGTGAGEQYF.

In its sample, this clonotype was seen many times. This sequence joins TRBV27 and TRBJ2-7; 8 nucleotides line up with TRBD2. The CDR3 is made up of 14 amino acids. Germline V gene data show CDR1 as MNHEY and CDR2 as SMNVEV (reference sequence). V was pared by 2 bases and J by 3 bases, with 3 bases of the junction left unmatched. CDR3 sequence reads: CASSLQAGVYEQYF. In DNA, the CDR3 is TGTGCCAGCAGTTTACAAGCGGGAGTCTACGAGCAGTACTTC.

This clonotype was found many times. The chain couples TRBV19 to TRBJ1-3, with D perhaps TRBD1 (5 bases). Germline CDR1 and CDR2: LNHDA and SQIVND (reference sequence). The V and J ends lost 6 bases and 1 base respectively, with 13 bases between them. There are 15 residues in the CDR3. Here the CDR3 reads CASRMTDLSGNTIYF. The CDR3 nucleotides read TGTGCCAGTAGAATGACAGACCTGTCTGGAAACACCATATATTTT.

The CDR3 nucleotides read TGTGCCAGCTCACGGGGGGCATTGGGGAACACTGAAGCTTTCTTT. Amino acids: CASSRGALGNTEAFF. The J gene is TRBJ1-1, the V gene TRBV18, with D possibly being TRBD1 (6 bases). Germline V gives CDR1 KGHSH, CDR2 LQKENI. This CDR3 has 15 amino acids. Between the trimmed V and J ends, which lost 4 bases and 1 base, there was a span of 13 bases. Drawing the rest from reference TRBV18 and TRBJ1-1, the complete variable domain is NAGVMQNPRHLVRRRGQEARLRCSPMKGHSHVYWYRQLPEEGLKFMVYLQKENIIDESGMPKERFSAEFPKEGPSILRIQQVVRGDSAAYFCASSRGALGNTEAFFGQGTRLTVV.

This clonotype was seen a handful of times. A read error is possible here, since a much larger clone lies one base away. V gene TRBV12-3 or TRBV12-4 combines with J gene TRBJ1-1; D is ambiguous. This CDR3 contains 15 residues. Trimming stripped 3 bases from V and 4 bases from J, with 15 bases between. CDR3 protein: CASSFLGYMSTEAFF. As DNA, the CDR3 is TGTGCCAGCAGTTTTCTTGGGTACATGAGCACTGAAGCTTTCTTT.

This clonotype was detected ten times or more. The chain couples TRBV6-5 to TRBJ1-6; 9 bases line up with TRBD1. Germline CDR1 MNHEY, CDR2 SVGAGI. V lost 2 bases to trimming and J lost 3 bases; unmatched junction nucleotides: 2. The CDR3 sequence is 16 residues long. The CDR3 nucleotides are TGTGCCAGCAGTTACGCGACAGGGGGCTATAATTCACCCCTCCACTTT. It specifies CASSYATGGYNSPLHF.

There are a few counts of this clonotype. V and J are TRBV19 and TRBJ2-1; D ambiguous. This CDR3 region has 12 residues. The V end was cut by 4 bases, the J end by 4 bases, with 5 bases between. Looked up from germline, CDR1 is LNHDA and CDR2 is SQIVND (reference sequence). For the CDR3, the DNA is TGTGCCAGTAGTAGACCGTACAATGAGCAGTTCTTC. Its protein is CASSRPYNEQFF. Full variable domain (outside the CDR3, taken from reference TRBV19 and TRBJ2-1): DGGITQSPKYLFRKEGQNVTLSCEQNLNHDAMYWYRQDPGQGLRLIYYSQIVNDFQKGDIAEGYSVSREKKESFPLTVTSAQKNPTAFYLCASSRPYNEQFFGPGTRLTVL.

The J gene is TRBJ2-7, the V gene TRBV28; a possible D gene is TRBD2 (5 bases). Germline V CDR1 and CDR2: MDHEN, SYDVKM. The germline V and J ends were trimmed by 7 bases and 3 bases, with 22 bases remaining between them. This CDR3 is built from 16 residues. The CDR3 is CASKTVDGSGFYEQYF. In nucleotides, the CDR3 is TGTGCCAGCAAAACTGTGGACGGCTCGGGATTCTACGAGCAGTACTTC.

The chain is built from TRBV12-3 or TRBV12-4 and TRBJ2-2, with 11 bases identical to TRBD2. CDR3 size: 19 residues. The junction had 11 bases not matched to a gene; V was cut back by 5 bases and J by 0 bases. CDR3 loop: CASSPGTSGVEPNTGELFF. In DNA form, the CDR3 reads TGTGCCAGCAGTCCCGGGACTAGCGGAGTAGAACCGAACACCGGGGAGCTGTTTTTT.

The table lists this clonotype with many counts. This chain joins TRBV11-2 and TRBJ2-3; D uncertain. The V gene lost 4 bases and the J gene lost 2 bases, with 13 bases spanning the gap. CDR1 and CDR2 (germline): SGHAT, FQNNGV. CDR3 length equals 15 residues. CDR3 amino acids: CASSSNQHITDTQYF. The CDR3 bases are TGTGCCAGCAGCTCTAACCAGCACATCACAGATACGCAGTATTTT.

Many counts were recorded for this clonotype. The chain combines TRBV7-3 with TRBJ2-3; 9 bases match TRBD2. V shed 5 bases, J shed 4 bases, and the junction held 7 bases outside the gene matches. The germline gives CDR1 SGHTA, CDR2 FQGTGA. This CDR3 comprises 15 residues. The CDR3 DNA reads TGTGCCAGCAGCCCCGGGACTAGCTACCCAGATACGCAGTATTTT. Protein sequence: CASSPGTSYPDTQYF.

This clonotype was observed a few times. A much larger clone sits a single nucleotide away, making a read error possible. The CDR3 coding sequence is TGTGCCAGCAGCCAAGTTATCGCAGAGACCCAGTACTTC. Translation: CASSQVIAETQYF. The rearrangement links TRBV4-2 to TRBJ2-5; D not resolved. Germline V gene data show CDR1 as LGHNA and CDR2 as YNFKEQ. V was pared by 1 base and J by 4 bases, with 7 bases between. The CDR3 sequence is 13 residues long.

This clonotype was detected ten times or more. The chain uses TRBV7-9 and TRBJ1-5, with D perhaps TRBD1 (6 bases). Germline V gene sequence: CDR1 SEHNR, CDR2 FQNEAQ (reference sequence). The CDR3 has 14 amino acids. V was shortened by 4 bases and J by 4 bases, with 11 bases between the two germline ends. CDR3 in amino acids: CASSSTGPNQPQHF. CDR3 in DNA: TGTGCCAGCAGCTCGACAGGCCCGAATCAGCCCCAGCATTTT.

This clonotype was seen at least ten times. This sequence joins TRBV20-1 and TRBJ2-7; TRBD2 is a possible D gene (6 bases). The CDR3 spans 13 residues. Germline CDR1 is DFQATT and CDR2 is SNEGSKA (reference sequence). V lost 3 bases and J lost 6, with 15 bases in between. The CDR3: CSARAGMGLEQYF. CDR3 nucleotides: TGCAGTGCTAGGGCGGGAATGGGCCTCGAGCAGTACTTC.

This clonotype was recorded many times. J is TRBJ1-5 and V is TRBV27, with D possibly being TRBD1 (5 bases). Germline lookup yields CDR1 MNHEY and CDR2 SMNVEV (reference sequence). The CDR3 length is 15 residues. V dropped 1 base and J dropped 3 bases, with 10 bases sitting between them. CDR3 protein: CASSLFKGVNQPQHF. The CDR3 bases are TGTGCCAGCAGTTTATTTAAAGGGGTCAATCAGCCCCAGCATTTT.

Turning to this clonotype: One base away lies a much larger clone, so this may be a sequencing read error. The conserved phenylalanine or tryptophan normally closing the CDR3 is absent here, so this likely arose from a read error. The chain employs TRBV7-2 and TRBJ2-7, with D uncertain. V was shortened by 5 bases and J by 3 bases, with 11 bases between the two germline ends. CDR1 and CDR2 (germline): SGHTA, FQGNSA. There are 13 residues in the CDR3. In DNA form, the CDR3 reads TGTGCCAGCAGCCCCGCGGTCCGCTACGAGCAGTACCTC. It codes for CASSPAVRYEQYL.

Concerning this clonotype: One junction end does not reproduce the germline sequence, and a read error may be involved. The chain is built from TRBV5-8 and TRBJ2-5; D is unresolved. Germline lookup yields CDR1 SGHTS and CDR2 YDEGEE. The CDR3 contains 14 residues. As DNA, the CDR3 is TGTGCCAGCAGCTTGGATAGTTTTCAAGAGTCCCAGTACTTC. This codes for CASSLDSFQESQYF.

Points on this clonotype: The junction does not match germline at one end; this may be a read error. The rearrangement joins TRBV20-1 to TRBJ2-7; 7 nucleotides match TRBD2. Per the germline V gene, CDR1 is DFQATT and CDR2 is SNEGSKA (reference sequence). This CDR3 has 17 residues. DNA for the CDR3: TGCAGTGCACGATTCCAGACTAGCTGGACTCGAAGTTACGATCAGTACTTC. Its translation is CSARFQTSWTRSYDQYF.